The clone carrying this T cell receptor (beta chain) was picked up many times. Its antigen is as yet unknown. Per the germline V gene, CDR1 is MNHEY and CDR2 is SMNVEV (reference sequence). The CDR3 is made up of 14 amino acids. Trimming shortened V by 2 bases and J by 6 bases, and 12 bases separated the two germline ends. The source of the sample is a study of T-cell reconstitution after alpha-beta-depleted transplantation in children. Unique molecular identifiers were incorporated when the TCRbeta library was constructed. From the PCR reads, TCRdb called clonotypes with MiXCR, one entry per CDR3 protein. The table shows 550,000 to 800,000 distinct CDR3 sequences, with 13% occurring only once. Study-wide results and limits: Diversity and T-cell counts at one year after transplant derived mostly from new T cells. Surviving recipient T cells and thymic progenitors underlay high day-60 TCRbeta diversity in some patients.

The TCR originated in a girl under 10 years old with congenital amegakaryocytic thrombocytopenia, due to receive a stem cell transplant. Sequenced material: PBMCs, taken before TCRalphabeta/CD19-depleted stem cell transplant. This chain links TRBV27 with TRBJ2-3; perhaps TRBD2 as D (5 bases). The CDR3 protein is CASSLIASGDTQYF. DNA for the CDR3: TGTGCCAGCAGTTTAATTGCCTCGGGGGATACGCAGTATTTT.